This T cell receptor beta chain was recorded in a study of blood T cell repertoires in COVID-19. This CDR3 contains 17 residues. V dropped 3 bases and J dropped 0; count of bases not matched to a gene: 5. Germline CDR1 is MNHNS and CDR2 is SASEGT. Per the authors' pipeline: Estimation of nucleated cell counts relied on the amplification of reference gene primers. Using immunoSEQ multiplex PCR, the repertoire was profiled, and TCRdb retains in-frame clones only, with some absent. That table supplies the V and J calls and clone size; D and trimming were determined from the DNA. The sample yields 190,000 or so clones, roughly three quarters seen once. Patients of the Seattle cohort, enrolled during active infection, were followed longitudinally.

This receptor was identified in a woman of 80 years or more with COVID-19, enrolled during active disease. The sequenced sample consisted of peripheral blood. The chain recombines TRBV6-1 with TRBJ2-6, with TRBD1 matching 7 bases. CDR3 nucleotide sequence: TGTGCCAGCAGTGACCCGGACAGGACCTCTGGGGCCAACGTCCTGACTTTC. Protein product: CASSDPDRTSGANVLTF.